This T cell receptor (beta chain) was recorded in a study of TIL therapy for anti-PD-1-resistant metastatic lung cancer. Study information: Median patient age was about 50, ranging about 35-85 years. Most patients had lung adenocarcinoma.

Germline CDR1 reads SGHRS; CDR2 reads YFSETQ. Trimming pared 2 bases from V and 3 bases from J, leaving 12 bases between. This CDR3 is 15 amino acids long. Noted time point: pre-treatment sample, taken before nivolumab and TIL therapy. This was the immunoSEQ v3 assay. Produced via immunoSEQ multiplex PCR; TCRdb's table is partial and in-frame only. The sample holds about 36,000 clones, around 79% seen once. The starting material was blood, obtained at baseline. The genes are TRBV5-1 and TRBJ2-1; tentative D call: TRBD1 (6 bases). The sequence came from a person aged 25-85 years with non-small cell lung cancer. The CDR3 spells CASSFSGTRYNEQFF. The CDR3 coding sequence is TGCGCCAGCAGCTTTTCCGGGACACGCTACAATGAGCAGTTCTTC.